The rows below give T cell receptor beta chains drawn from one sample of a study of blood T cell repertoires in COVID-19. Here immunoSEQ multiplex PCR was the method, and the copy in TCRdb shows in-frame clones only, minus some. This table holds roughly 220,000 clones, around 84% found once. Sequenced sample: peripheral blood. These TCRs come from a man aged 50 to 60 who had recovered from COVID-19. Each CDR3 is given with its conserved first and last residue. D genes are given only for firm matches. Size tells how often a clone was seen (once, few, many) or the class of an expanded clone, and some rows leave it out.

TRBJ1-5,.,TRBV14,TRBD1,CASSKRIYRGHRSNQPQHF,TGTGCCAGCAGCAAACGAATTTACAGGGGGCATAGGAGCAATCAGCCCCAGCATTTT
TRBJ2-2,.,TRBV5-4,TRBD2,CASSRGGSYTGELFF,TGTGCCAGCAGCCGGGGGGGCTCGTACACCGGGGAGCTGTTTTTT
TRBJ2-1,.,TRBV19,TRBD2,CASLSGSSFSEQFF,TGTGCCAGCCTTAGCGGGAGCTCTTTCAGTGAGCAGTTCTTC
TRBJ2-7,.,TRBV28,.,CASSLDTPYEQYF,TGTGCCAGCAGTTTGGACACGCCCTACGAGCAGTACTTC
TRBJ2-6,.,TRBV28,TRBD1,CASRLYRDRISGANVLTF,TGTGCCAGCAGACTCTATCGGGACAGGATATCTGGGGCCAACGTCCTGACTTTC
TRBJ1-2,.,TRBV7-9,.,CASTPEQGYYGYTF,TGTGCCAGCACTCCAGAACAGGGTTACTATGGCTACACCTTC
TRBJ2-5,.,TRBV28,TRBD1,CASSLWSGGERETQYF,TGTGCCAGCAGTTTATGGTCAGGGGGAGAAAGAGAGACCCAGTACTTC
TRBJ2-2,.,TRBV18,TRBD1,CASSLAGTVNTGELFF,TGTGCCAGCTCACTAGCCGGGACAGTGAACACCGGGGAGCTGTTTTTT
TRBJ2-5,.,TRBV12-3/TRBV12-4,TRBD1,CASSSGQATQYF,TGTGCCAGCAGTTCTGGACAGGCCACCCAGTACTTC
TRBJ2-7,.,TRBV13,.,CASAWGGRTYEQYF,TGTGCCAGCGCCTGGGGCGGAAGGACCTACGAGCAGTACTTC
TRBJ2-1,.,TRBV27,TRBD2,CASSSAGLGEYNEQFF,TGTGCCAGCAGTTCCGCGGGACTAGGGGAATACAATGAGCAGTTCTTC
TRBJ1-2,.,TRBV6-1,TRBD1,CASRDRGRAYGYTF,TGTGCCAGCAGGGACAGGGGGCGCGCCTATGGCTACACCTTC
TRBJ1-5,once,TRBV30,.,CAWSVIGQGKIQPQHF,TGTGCCTGGAGTGTAATCGGGCAGGGTAAGATCCAGCCCCAGCATTTT
TRBJ2-2,.,TRBV2,TRBD2,CASSEVVTSGRTNTGELFF,TGTGCCAGCAGTGAAGTAGTGACTAGCGGGAGGACGAACACCGGGGAGCTGTTTTTT
TRBJ2-1,.,TRBV7-9,.,CASRWGLPHEQFF,TGTGCCAGCAGGTGGGGACTCCCTCATGAGCAGTTCTTC
TRBJ2-6,.,TRBV19,.,CASSETPGSSGANVLTF,TGTGCCAGTAGTGAGACACCGGGAAGCTCTGGGGCCAACGTCCTGACTTTC
TRBJ2-1,.,TRBV12-2,.,CASRLVSGSNRSYNEQFF,TGTGCAAGTCGCTTAGTAAGCGGGAGTAATCGGTCCTACAATGAGCAGTTCTTC
TRBJ2-1,.,TRBV9,.,CASSVQQGSSYNEQFF,TGTGCCAGCAGCGTGCAGCAGGGTAGCTCCTACAATGAGCAGTTCTTC
TRBJ1-3,.,TRBV6-5,.,CASSYGGSPNTIYF,TGTGCCAGCAGTTACGGGGGCTCGCCAAACACCATATATTTT
TRBJ2-5,.,TRBV7-2,TRBD1,CASSSSGGRETQYF,TGTGCCAGCAGCTCCTCAGGGGGCCGGGAGACCCAGTACTTC
TRBJ2-4,.,TRBV11-1,TRBD1,CASSSGQVLAKNIQYF,TGTGCCAGCAGCTCGGGACAGGTACTAGCCAAAAACATTCAGTACTTC
TRBJ2-5,once,TRBV5-1,.,CASSPTGYQETQYF,TGCGCCAGCAGCCCCACAGGGTACCAAGAGACCCAGTACTTC
TRBJ2-4,once,TRBV30,.,CAWSWSSENIQYF,TGTGCCTGGAGTTGGAGTTCCGAAAACATTCAGTACTTC
TRBJ2-3,few,TRBV6-2/TRBV6-3,TRBD2,CASSQLAGGLNTDTQYF,TGTGCCAGCAGTCAACTAGCGGGAGGGTTGAACACAGATACGCAGTATTTT
TRBJ2-7,.,TRBV5-1,TRBD2,CASSPKPYREGLAGVSYEQYF,TGCGCCAGCAGCCCCAAGCCGTACAGGGAGGGACTAGCGGGGGTCTCCTACGAGCAGTACTTC
TRBJ1-4,.,TRBV28,.,CASSLFGGSLNEKLFF,TGTGCCAGCAGTTTATTTGGCGGAAGCCTCAATGAAAAACTGTTTTTT
TRBJ2-7,.,TRBV2,.,CASRGTGEQYF,TGTGCCAGCAGGGGGACTGGTGAGCAGTACTTC
TRBJ2-5,.,TRBV18,TRBD2,CASSLAGASGETQYF,TGTGCCAGCTCACTCGCGGGAGCTTCGGGAGAGACCCAGTACTTC
TRBJ1-1,few,TRBV19,.,CASSIARGTEAFF,TGTGCCAGTAGTATTGCAAGGGGTACTGAAGCTTTCTTT
TRBJ2-5,.,TRBV5-1,TRBD1,CASSFDRGRETQYF,TGCGCCAGCAGCTTCGACAGGGGACGAGAGACCCAGTACTTC
TRBJ2-1,.,TRBV10-1,TRBD2,CASSAGLAGDNEQFF,TGCGCCAGCAGTGCCGGTCTAGCGGGAGACAATGAGCAGTTCTTC
TRBJ1-5,.,TRBV30,.,CAWSVLGTAQHF,TGTGCCTGGAGTGTACTAGGCACGGCCCAGCATTTT
TRBJ2-5,.,TRBV7-2,.,CASSFGSARGRETQYF,TGTGCCAGCAGCTTCGGCAGCGCGAGGGGGAGAGAGACCCAGTACTTC
TRBJ1-1,once,TRBV7-2,.,CASSARVRVTEAFF,TGTGCCAGCAGCGCCAGGGTGCGCGTCACTGAAGCTTTCTTT
TRBJ2-2,.,TRBV5-1,TRBD2,CASSHASPSGSIGELFF,TGCGCCAGCAGCCACGCCTCTCCTAGCGGGAGTATCGGGGAGCTGTTTTTT
TRBJ1-4,.,TRBV30,.,CAWGWPTGSGEKLFF,TGTGCCTGGGGTTGGCCGACAGGATCGGGAGAAAAACTGTTTTTT
TRBJ1-1,.,TRBV28,.,CASSRGAGEAFF,TGTGCCAGCAGTCGAGGGGCGGGGGAAGCTTTCTTT
TRBJ2-1,.,TRBV19,.,CASSLERGSSYNEQFF,TGTGCCAGTAGCCTCGAGAGGGGGAGCTCCTACAATGAGCAGTTCTTC
TRBJ2-2,.,TRBV3-1/TRBV3-2,TRBD2,CASSRRTSGYTGELFF,TGTGCCAGCAGCCGGCGGACTAGCGGGTACACCGGGGAGCTGTTTTTT
TRBJ1-6,.,TRBV5-4,.,CASSSIGGIYNSPLHF,TGTGCCAGCAGCTCGATAGGAGGGATCTATAATTCACCCCTCCACTTT
TRBJ2-3,once,TRBV7-9,.,CASTLSPPRDGTDTQYF,TGTGCCAGCACTTTATCTCCACCCAGGGATGGCACAGATACGCAGTATTTT
TRBJ1-4,.,TRBV28,.,CASSLRTVGNEKLFF,TGTGCCAGCAGTTTGCGGACAGTAGGAAATGAAAAACTGTTTTTT
TRBJ1-5,few,TRBV24-1,TRBD1,CATRGLIYSNQPQHF,TGTGCCACTAGGGGGCTGATTTATAGCAATCAGCCCCAGCATTTT
TRBJ2-1,.,TRBV11-3,.,CASSLGAGHMGDEQFF,TGTGCCAGCAGCTTAGGAGCGGGCCACATGGGCGATGAGCAGTTCTTC
TRBJ1-5,.,TRBV2,.,CASSVVQGPNQPQHF,TGTGCCAGCAGTGTGGTACAGGGCCCAAATCAGCCCCAGCATTTT
TRBJ2-2,.,TRBV24-1,.,CATSDFEGAGELFF,TGTGCCACCAGTGATTTCGAGGGCGCCGGGGAGCTGTTTTTT
TRBJ1-4,.,TRBV28,.,CASSSGVGNEKLFF,TGTGCCAGCAGTTCCGGGGTTGGGAATGAAAAACTGTTTTTT
TRBJ2-3,.,TRBV3-1/TRBV3-2,.,CASSQDLSGGERSGTQYF,TGTGCCAGCAGCCAAGATCTGAGTGGCGGGGAGCGGAGTGGTACGCAGTATTTT
TRBJ2-5,.,TRBV19,TRBD2,CASSIGGTSGAGGTQYF,TGTGCCAGTAGTATCGGGGGGACTAGCGGGGCCGGAGGGACCCAGTACTTC
TRBJ2-2,.,TRBV11-3,TRBD2,CASSLSLAGGYTGELFF,TGTGCCAGCAGCTTAAGCCTAGCGGGAGGGTACACCGGGGAGCTGTTTTTT